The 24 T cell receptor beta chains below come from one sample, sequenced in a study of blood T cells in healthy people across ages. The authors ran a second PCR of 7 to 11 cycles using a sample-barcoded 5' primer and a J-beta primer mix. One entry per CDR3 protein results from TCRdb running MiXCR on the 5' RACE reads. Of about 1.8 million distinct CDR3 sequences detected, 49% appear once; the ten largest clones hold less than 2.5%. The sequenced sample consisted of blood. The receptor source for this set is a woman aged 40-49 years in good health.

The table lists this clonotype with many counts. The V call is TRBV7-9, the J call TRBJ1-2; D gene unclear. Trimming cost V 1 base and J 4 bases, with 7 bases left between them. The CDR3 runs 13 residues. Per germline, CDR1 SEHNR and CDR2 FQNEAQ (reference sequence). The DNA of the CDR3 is TGTGCCAGCAGCTTAGTTCTCGCCTATGGCTACACCTTC. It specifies CASSLVLAYGYTF. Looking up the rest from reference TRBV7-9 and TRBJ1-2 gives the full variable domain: DTGVSQNPRHKITKRGQNVTFRCDPISEHNRLYWYRQTLGQGPEFLTYFQNEAQLEKSRLLSDRFSAERPKGSFSTLEIQRTEQGDSAMYLCASSLVLAYGYTFGSGTRLTVV.

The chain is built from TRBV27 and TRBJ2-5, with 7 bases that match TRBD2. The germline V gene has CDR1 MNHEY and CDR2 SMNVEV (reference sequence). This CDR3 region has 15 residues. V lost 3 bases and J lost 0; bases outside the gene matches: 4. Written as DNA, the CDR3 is TGTGCCAGCAGTTTCCAAGCGGGGCACCAAGAGACCCAGTACTTC. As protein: CASSFQAGHQETQYF.

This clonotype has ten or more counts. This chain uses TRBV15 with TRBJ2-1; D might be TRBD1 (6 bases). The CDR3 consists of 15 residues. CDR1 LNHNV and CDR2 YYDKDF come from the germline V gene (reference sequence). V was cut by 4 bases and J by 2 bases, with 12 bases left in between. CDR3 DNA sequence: TGTGCCACCAGCACCCGGGACAAGACCTACAATGAGCAGTTCTTC. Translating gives CATSTRDKTYNEQFF.

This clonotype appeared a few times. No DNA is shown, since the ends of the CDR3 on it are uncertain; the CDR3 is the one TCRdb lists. The CDR3: CASSQDFGPGNEQFF. The gene calls are TRBV4-2 and TRBJ2-1; whether TRBD1, the table's D call, matches the DNA was not checked. A total of 15 residues make up the CDR3, ends included. CDR1 and CDR2 (germline): LGHNA, YNFKEQ.

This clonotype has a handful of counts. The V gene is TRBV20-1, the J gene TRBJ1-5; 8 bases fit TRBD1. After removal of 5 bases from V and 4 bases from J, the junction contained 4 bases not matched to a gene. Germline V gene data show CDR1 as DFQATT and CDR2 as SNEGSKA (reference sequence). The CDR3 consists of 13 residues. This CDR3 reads CSAGTGVNQPQHF. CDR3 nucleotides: TGCAGTGCTGGGACAGGCGTAAATCAGCCCCAGCATTTT.

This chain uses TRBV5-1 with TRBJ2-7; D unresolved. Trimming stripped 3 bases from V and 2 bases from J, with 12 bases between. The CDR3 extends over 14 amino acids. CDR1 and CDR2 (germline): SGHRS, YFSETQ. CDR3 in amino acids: CASSSETAPYEQYF. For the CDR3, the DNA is TGCGCCAGCAGCTCGGAGACTGCACCCTACGAGCAGTACTTC.

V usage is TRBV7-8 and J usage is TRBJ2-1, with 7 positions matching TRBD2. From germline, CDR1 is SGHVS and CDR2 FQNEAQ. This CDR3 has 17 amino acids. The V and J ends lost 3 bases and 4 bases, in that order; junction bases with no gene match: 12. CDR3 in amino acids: CASSFPSGVTVYNEQFF. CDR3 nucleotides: TGTGCCAGCAGCTTCCCAAGCGGGGTTACCGTATACAATGAGCAGTTCTTC.

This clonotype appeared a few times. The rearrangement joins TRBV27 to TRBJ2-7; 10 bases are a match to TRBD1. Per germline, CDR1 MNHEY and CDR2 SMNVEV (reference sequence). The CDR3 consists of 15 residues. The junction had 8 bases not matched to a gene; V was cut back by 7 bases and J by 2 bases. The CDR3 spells CASTGRGTGAYEQYF. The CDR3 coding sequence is TGTGCCAGCACCGGGCGGGGGACAGGGGCCTACGAGCAGTACTTC.

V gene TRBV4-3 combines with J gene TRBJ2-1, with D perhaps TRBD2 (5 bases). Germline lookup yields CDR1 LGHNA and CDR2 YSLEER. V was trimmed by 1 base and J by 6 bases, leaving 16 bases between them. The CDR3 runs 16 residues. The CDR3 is CASSQAASQSPNEQFF. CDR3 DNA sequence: TGCGCCAGCAGCCAAGCGGCTAGCCAAAGTCCCAATGAGCAGTTCTTC.

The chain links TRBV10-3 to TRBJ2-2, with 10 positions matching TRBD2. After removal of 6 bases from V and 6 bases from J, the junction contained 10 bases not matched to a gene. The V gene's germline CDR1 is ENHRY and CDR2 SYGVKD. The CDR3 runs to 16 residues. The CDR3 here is CAISAGASGGPGELFF. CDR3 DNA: TGTGCCATCAGCGCTGGGGCTAGCGGGGGACCCGGGGAGCTGTTTTTT.

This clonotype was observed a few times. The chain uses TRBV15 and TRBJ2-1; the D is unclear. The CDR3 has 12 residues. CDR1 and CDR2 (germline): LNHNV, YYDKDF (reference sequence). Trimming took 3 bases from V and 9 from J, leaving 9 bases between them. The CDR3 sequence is CATSRTTSEQFF. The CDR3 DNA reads TGTGCCACCAGCAGGACAACCTCTGAGCAGTTCTTC.

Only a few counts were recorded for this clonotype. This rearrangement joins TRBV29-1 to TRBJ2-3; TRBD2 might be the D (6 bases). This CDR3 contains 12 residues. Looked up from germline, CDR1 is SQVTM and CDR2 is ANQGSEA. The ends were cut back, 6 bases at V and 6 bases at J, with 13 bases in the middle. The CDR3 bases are TGCAGCGTCCACCTGGGAGGTGATACGCAGTATTTT. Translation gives CSVHLGGDTQYF.

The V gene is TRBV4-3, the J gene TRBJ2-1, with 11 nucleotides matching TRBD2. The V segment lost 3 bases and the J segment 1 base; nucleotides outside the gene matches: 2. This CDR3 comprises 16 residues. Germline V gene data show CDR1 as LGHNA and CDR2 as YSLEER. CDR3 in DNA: TGCGCCAGCAGCCAGGGGACTAGCGGATCCTACAATGAGCAGTTCTTC. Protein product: CASSQGTSGSYNEQFF.

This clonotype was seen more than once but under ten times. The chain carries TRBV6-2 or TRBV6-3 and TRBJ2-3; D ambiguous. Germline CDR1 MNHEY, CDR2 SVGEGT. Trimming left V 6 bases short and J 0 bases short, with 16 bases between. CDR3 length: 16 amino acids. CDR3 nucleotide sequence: TGTGCCAGCAGATCCCCCCGATTGAGTAGCACAGATACGCAGTATTTT. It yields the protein CASRSPRLSSTDTQYF.

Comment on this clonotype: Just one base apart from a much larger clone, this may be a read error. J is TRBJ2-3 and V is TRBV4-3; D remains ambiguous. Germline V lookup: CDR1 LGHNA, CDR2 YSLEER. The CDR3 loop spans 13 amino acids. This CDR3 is CAGSQDSEDTQYF. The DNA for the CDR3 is TGCGCCGGCAGCCAAGATTCGGAGGATACGCAGTATTTT.

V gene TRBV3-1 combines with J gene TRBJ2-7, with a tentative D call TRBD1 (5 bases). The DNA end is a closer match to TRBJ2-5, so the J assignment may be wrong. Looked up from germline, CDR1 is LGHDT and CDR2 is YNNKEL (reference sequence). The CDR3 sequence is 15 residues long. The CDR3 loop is CASSHRVATGETQYF. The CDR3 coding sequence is TGTGCCAGCAGCCACAGGGTTGCGACGGGCGAGACCCAGTACTTC.

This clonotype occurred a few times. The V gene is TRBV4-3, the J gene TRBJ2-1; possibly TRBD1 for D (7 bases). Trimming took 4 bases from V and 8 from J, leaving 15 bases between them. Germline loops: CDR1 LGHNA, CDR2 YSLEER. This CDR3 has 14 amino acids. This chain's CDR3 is CASSLQGGNDEQFF. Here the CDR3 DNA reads TGCGCCAGCAGCCTGCAGGGGGGCAACGATGAGCAGTTCTTC.

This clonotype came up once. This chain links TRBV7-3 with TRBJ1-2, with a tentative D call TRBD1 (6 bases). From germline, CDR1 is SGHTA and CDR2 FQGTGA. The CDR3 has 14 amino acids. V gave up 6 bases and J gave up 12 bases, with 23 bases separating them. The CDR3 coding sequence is TGTGCCAGCAGTAATACTGGAGGGGGAGAAGGGAACACCTTC. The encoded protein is CASSNTGGGEGNTF.

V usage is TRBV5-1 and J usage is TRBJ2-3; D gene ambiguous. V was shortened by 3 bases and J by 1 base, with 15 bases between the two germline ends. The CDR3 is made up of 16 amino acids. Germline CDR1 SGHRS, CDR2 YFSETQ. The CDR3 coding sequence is TGCGCCAGCAGCTCGACGACCCGGTTCGGCACAGATACGCAGTATTTT. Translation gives CASSSTTRFGTDTQYF.

The CDR3 nucleotides read TGTGCCAGCAACCGACTAGGTGGAGATACGCAGTATTTT. Protein: CASNRLGGDTQYF. The gene calls are TRBV27 and TRBJ2-3, with D perhaps TRBD2 (6 bases). Germline CDR1 MNHEY, CDR2 SMNVEV (reference sequence). The CDR3 runs 13 residues. V lost 7 bases to trimming and J lost 5 bases, with 13 bases between them.

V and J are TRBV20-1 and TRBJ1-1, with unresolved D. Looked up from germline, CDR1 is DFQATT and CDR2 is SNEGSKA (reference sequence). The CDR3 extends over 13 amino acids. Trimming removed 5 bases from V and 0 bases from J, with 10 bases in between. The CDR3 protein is CSAQVVMNTEAFF. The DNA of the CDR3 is TGCAGTGCTCAGGTGGTTATGAACACTGAAGCTTTCTTT.

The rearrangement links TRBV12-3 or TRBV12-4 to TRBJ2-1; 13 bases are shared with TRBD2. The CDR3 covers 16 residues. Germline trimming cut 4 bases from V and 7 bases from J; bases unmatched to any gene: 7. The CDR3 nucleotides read TGTGCCAGCAGTTCCACCGGGACTAGCGGGGTAAATGAGCAGTTCTTC. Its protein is CASSSTGTSGVNEQFF.

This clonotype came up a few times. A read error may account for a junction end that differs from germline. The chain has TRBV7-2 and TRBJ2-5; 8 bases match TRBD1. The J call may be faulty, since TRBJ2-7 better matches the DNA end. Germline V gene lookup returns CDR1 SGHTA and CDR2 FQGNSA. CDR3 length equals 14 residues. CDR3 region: CASSVATGAYEQYF. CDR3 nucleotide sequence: TGTGCCAGCAGCGTAGCGACAGGGGCCTACGAGCAGTACTTC.

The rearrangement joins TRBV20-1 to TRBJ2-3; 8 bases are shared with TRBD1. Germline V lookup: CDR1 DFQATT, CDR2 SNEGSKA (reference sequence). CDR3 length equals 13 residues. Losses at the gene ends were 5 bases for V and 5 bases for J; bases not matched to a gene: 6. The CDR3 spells CSALRQGLDTQYF. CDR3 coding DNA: TGCAGTGCTCTGCGACAGGGGCTAGATACGCAGTATTTT.